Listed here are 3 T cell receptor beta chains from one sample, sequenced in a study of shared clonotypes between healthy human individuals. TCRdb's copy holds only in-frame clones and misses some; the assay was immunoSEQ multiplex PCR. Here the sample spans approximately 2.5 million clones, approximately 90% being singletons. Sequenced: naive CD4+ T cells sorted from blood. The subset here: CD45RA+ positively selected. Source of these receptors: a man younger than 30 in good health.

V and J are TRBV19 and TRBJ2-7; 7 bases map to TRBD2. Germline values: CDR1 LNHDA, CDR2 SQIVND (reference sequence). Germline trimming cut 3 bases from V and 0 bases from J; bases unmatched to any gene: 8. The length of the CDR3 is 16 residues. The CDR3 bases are TGTGCCAGTAGTATCGGCCCAGCGGGGAACTCCTACGAGCAGTACTTC. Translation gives CASSIGPAGNSYEQYF. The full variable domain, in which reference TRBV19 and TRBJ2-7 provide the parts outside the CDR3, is DGGITQSPKYLFRKEGQNVTLSCEQNLNHDAMYWYRQDPGQGLRLIYYSQIVNDFQKGDIAEGYSVSREKKESFPLTVTSAQKNPTAFYLCASSIGPAGNSYEQYFGPGTRLTVT.

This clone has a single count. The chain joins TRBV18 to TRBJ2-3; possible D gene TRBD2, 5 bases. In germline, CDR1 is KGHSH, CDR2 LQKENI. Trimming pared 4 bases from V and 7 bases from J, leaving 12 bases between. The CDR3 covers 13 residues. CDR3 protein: CASSRNNGNTQYF. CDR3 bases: TGTGCCAGCTCACGAAATAACGGGAATACGCAGTATTTT.

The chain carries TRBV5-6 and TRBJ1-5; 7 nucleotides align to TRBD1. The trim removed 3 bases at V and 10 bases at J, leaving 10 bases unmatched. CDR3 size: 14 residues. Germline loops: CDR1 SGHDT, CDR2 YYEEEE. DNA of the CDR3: TGTGCCAGCAGCTCGGGGACAGCCGGAGGCCCCCAGCATTTT. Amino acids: CASSSGTAGGPQHF.